This entry lists 11 T cell receptor beta chains sequenced from one sample in a study of blood T cell repertoires in COVID-19. Sequencing used immunoSEQ multiplex PCR; TCRdb keeps in-frame clones, though not all of them. The sample includes around 53,000 clones, 85% to 90% seen only once; the top ten take approximately 6%. The sequenced sample was peripheral blood. These receptors originate from a woman aged 60-75 years with COVID-19, enrolled during active disease.

The table lists this clone with a count of one. The chain is built from TRBV2 and TRBJ2-7; the match to TRBD2 covers 8 bases. V was pared by 4 bases and J by 4 bases, with 6 bases of the junction left unmatched. Per the germline V gene, CDR1 is SNHLY and CDR2 is FYNNEI. This CDR3 contains 14 residues. CDR3 in amino acids: CASSARGGEYEQYF. CDR3 bases: TGTGCCAGCAGTGCTCGGGGGGGCGAGTACGAGCAGTACTTC.

The chain carries TRBV11-2 and TRBJ2-1, with D perhaps TRBD2 (6 bases). In germline, CDR1 is SGHAT, CDR2 FQNNGV. CDR3 length equals 15 residues. Trimming shortened V by 7 bases and J by 0 bases, and 13 bases separated the two germline ends. DNA for the CDR3: TGTGCCAGCACCCTTAGCGGAGGCTCCTACAATGAGCAGTTCTTC. Translating gives CASTLSGGSYNEQFF.

The V and J genes are TRBV18 and TRBJ2-5; TRBD1 is a possible D gene (6 bases). CDR3 size: 13 residues. Germline V gene data show CDR1 as KGHSH and CDR2 as LQKENI. Trimming stripped 6 bases from V and 5 bases from J, with 13 bases between. The CDR3 loop reads CASSQGRWETQYF. The CDR3 DNA sequence: TGTGCCAGCTCTCAGGGGCGCTGGGAGACCCAGTACTTC. Full variable domain (outside the CDR3, taken from reference TRBV18 and TRBJ2-5): NAGVMQNPRHLVRRRGQEARLRCSPMKGHSHVYWYRQLPEEGLKFMVYLQKENIIDESGMPKERFSAEFPKEGPSILRIQQVVRGDSAAYFCASSQGRWETQYFGPGTRLLVL.

The chain couples TRBV27 to TRBJ1-1, with D possibly TRBD1 on 6 matching bases. This CDR3 comprises 14 residues. V was pared by 0 bases and J by 5 bases, with 10 bases between. Germline lookup yields CDR1 MNHEY and CDR2 SMNVEV (reference sequence). The CDR3 reads CASSLSRGGTEAFF. The DNA for the CDR3 is TGTGCCAGCAGTTTATCGAGGGGGGGAACTGAAGCTTTCTTT.

This clone was seen only a few times. The V gene is TRBV7-9, the J gene TRBJ1-6; D is uncertain. Trimming pared 2 bases from V and 6 bases from J, leaving 8 bases between. Germline lookup yields CDR1 SEHNR and CDR2 FQNEAQ (reference sequence). The CDR3 runs 14 residues. CDR3 bases: TGTGCCAGCAGCTTACCCTCTTTTAATTCACCCCTCCACTTT. Its protein product is CASSLPSFNSPLHF.

In this sample, this clone turned up once. CDR3 bases: TGTGCCAGCAGCCCAGGAAAGAGCTCTGGAAACACCATATATTTT. It encodes CASSPGKSSGNTIYF. The rearrangement joins TRBV28 to TRBJ1-3; D is ambiguous. The V gene lost 6 bases and the J gene lost 0 bases, with 12 bases spanning the gap. Germline V lookup: CDR1 MDHEN, CDR2 SYDVKM. CDR3 length equals 15 residues.

The rearrangement links TRBV19 to TRBJ1-3; 7 bases map to TRBD1. J lost 0 bases, V lost 5 bases, and 1 base had no gene match. This CDR3 is built from 14 residues. The germline gives CDR1 LNHDA, CDR2 SQIVND (reference sequence). CDR3 bases: TGTGCCAGTAGTCGGGACAGCTCTGGAAACACCATATATTTT. Protein product: CASSRDSSGNTIYF.

The V gene is TRBV7-6, the J gene TRBJ1-1, with 8 bases fitting TRBD1. Germline lookup yields CDR1 SGHVS and CDR2 FNYEAQ. Unmatched junction bases numbered 16, after V lost 5 bases and J lost 5 bases. This CDR3 comprises 17 residues. The CDR3 DNA is TGTGCCAGCAGCACGATGGCGCTCGGACAGGGAGGGACTGAAGCTTTCTTT. It translates to CASSTMALGQGGTEAFF.

The chain links TRBV6-4 to TRBJ2-1; maybe TRBD1 (5 bases). CDR3 size: 20 residues. V was cut by 2 bases and J by 3 bases, with 26 bases left in between. Germline V gene data show CDR1 as MRHNA and CDR2 as SNTAGT. CDR3: CASSDHPGRAVGPDYNEQFF. CDR3 DNA sequence: TGTGCCAGCAGTGACCACCCGGGCAGGGCGGTAGGTCCCGACTACAATGAGCAGTTCTTC.

The chain has TRBV19 and TRBJ1-2, with 10 bases fitting TRBD1. Looked up from germline, CDR1 is LNHDA and CDR2 is SQIVND (reference sequence). The CDR3 has 16 residues. V dropped 5 bases and J dropped 1; count of bases not matched to a gene: 7. The CDR3 here is CASSRTGGSSNYGYTF. The CDR3 nucleotides read TGTGCCAGTAGTCGGACAGGGGGAAGTAGTAACTATGGCTACACCTTC.

The chain couples TRBV9 to TRBJ2-7, with 11 bases that match TRBD1. V dropped 0 bases and J dropped 5; count of bases not matched to a gene: 10. The CDR3 runs 17 residues. Germline CDR1 reads SGDLS; CDR2 reads YYNGEE. CDR3 in DNA: TGTGCCAGCAGCGTAGCTGTTGGGACAGGGGGGTCTAACGAGCAGTACTTC. Translated: CASSVAVGTGGSNEQYF.